The rows below give T cell receptor beta chains drawn from one sample of a study of tumor-infiltrating lymphocytes in primary liver carcinoma. MiXCR, applied by TCRdb to the multiplex PCR reads, yields one record per CDR3 protein. The table lists under 200,000 distinct CDR3 sequences, approximately 86% of them singletons. What was sequenced was tumor tissue from primary liver carcinoma. The source of these receptors is a man between 40 and 49 years old with primary liver carcinoma and hepatitis B virus infection. Each CDR3 is given with its conserved first and last residue.

TRBV6-4	TRBJ2-1	CASSRTSEIYEQFF
TRBV6-5	TRBJ2-2	CSSSYSLAGGPDPGELFF
TRBV6-1	TRBJ2-6	CASAERGALSGANVLTF
TRBV5-1	TRBJ1-1	CTSSTEQGKNIGAFF
TRBV4-2	TRBJ1-1	CASSPRVSGLSTEAFF
TRBV18	TRBJ2-1	CASSLANEQFF
TRBV28	TRBJ2-1	CASWIRGGNEQFF
TRBV11-1	TRBJ2-2	CASNFWDARELFF
TRBV11-2	TRBJ2-5	CVSSPSSIHCTRRETQYF
TRBV10-1	TRBJ2-1	CASSVELYNEQFF
TRBV11-2	TRBJ2-1	CASSHTSGINNEQFF
TRBV12-3/TRBV12-4	TRBJ1-4	CACSLAGTEKLFF
TRBV6-5	TRBJ2-1	CASNDEIGTQQFF
TRBV6-5	TRBJ1-2	CACSYSWDSYGYTF
TRBV5-6	TRBJ2-3	CASSLQGTTNTQYF
TRBV29-1	TRBJ2-2	CSGGQGSGELLF
TRBV28	TRBJ2-7	CVSSGDRAYEQYF
TRBV28	TRBJ2-7	CAAGKGAGKYEQYF
TRBV6-6	TRBJ2-1	CASNYSTGSYNEQFF
TRBV19	TRBJ1-5	CASSEAANQPQHF
TRBV19	TRBJ2-3	CASSRRGGTADTQYF
TRBV7-8	TRBJ1-2	CASSLAGRQGGYGYIF
TRBV4-3	TRBJ2-2	CASSPQRTGKLFF
TRBV6-2/TRBV6-3	TRBJ2-1	CTSSIGLTGNDEQFF
TRBV12-3/TRBV12-4	TRBJ1-1	CASSRQLNTHAFF
TRBV29-1	TRBJ2-6	CSVWDGVVGGNVLTF
TRBV12-3/TRBV12-4	TRBJ2-5	CDSSLSGRRNEDTQYF
TRBV29-1	TRBJ2-1	CYVRSVINEQFF
TRBV6-2/TRBV6-3	NA	CASSPDHHRNEQFF
TRBV5-5	TRBJ1-2	CASSLSIETDYGYTF
TRBV6-5	TRBJ2-7	CASSSPGADYEQYF
TRBV11-3	TRBJ1-5	CASSLDLRVAQSQHF
TRBV6-6	TRBJ2-3	CAARLAEGPRTDTQYF
TRBV11-2	TRBJ2-5	CASSYCTGPAETQYF
TRBV5-6	TRBJ2-5	CASIWRDQETQYF
TRBV4-1	TRBJ2-3	CTISQEYQGGPHF
TRBV6-1	TRBJ2-6	CASSEQGMAGADVLTF
TRBV11-2	TRBJ1-2	CASSLVGGYGYTF
TRBV29-1	TRBJ2-7	CSLWTAQSSYEQYF
TRBV5-4	TRBJ2-5	CASSINSSGVGEIQYF
TRBV6-6	TRBJ2-5	CASNPVAETQYF
TRBV29-1	TRBJ2-7	CGAMTSETGTPYEQYF
TRBV7-8	TRBJ2-7	CASSRLSSYEQYF
TRBV30	TRBJ2-1	CAWSVRSGVEQFF
TRBV28	TRBJ2-7	CASPPSDRVFHEEYF
TRBV28	NA	CASSFAGLAGLSSYNEQYF
TRBV12-3/TRBV12-4	TRBJ2-1	CITRQGWAGDSNEQFF
TRBV11-2	TRBJ2-1	CASTPGTSSYNEQFF
TRBV29-1	NA	CRVVGQINQPQYF
TRBV4-2	TRBJ1-2	CASNQDQTGWGYTF
TRBV11-2	TRBJ2-2	CATSHVRGRTWELFF
TRBV4-3	TRBJ2-1	CASSQDRSGMHKGQFF
TRBV4-2	TRBJ2-1	CASNQVSTGYTGNEQFF
TRBV29-1	TRBJ2-7	CIVRTSGMSHEQYF
TRBV5-4	TRBJ1-1	CASSQIGTVMSTEALF
TRBV5-5	TRBJ2-1	CASSLSLGTVNEHFF
TRBV29-1	TRBJ1-2	CSVLHDRDMNVYTF